Presented here are 5 T cell receptor beta chains from one specimen sequenced in a study of cytomegalovirus exposure and HLA in healthy donors. The primer mix had 60 Vbeta and 13 Jbeta primers. Here immunoSEQ multiplex PCR was the method, and the copy in TCRdb shows in-frame clones only, minus some. The sample has more than 40,000 clones; the top ten hold around a sixth. The specimen was PBMCs. These receptors were taken from a male donor in good health and CMV-seronegative.

This chain links TRBV19 with TRBJ1-1; 8 bases align to TRBD1. CDR3 length: 14 amino acids. From germline, CDR1 is LNHDA and CDR2 SQIVND (reference sequence). Germline trimming cut 5 bases from V and 5 bases from J; bases unmatched to any gene: 7. The DNA for the CDR3 is TGTGCCAGTAGTTACGCAGGGGGCGTTACTGAAGCTTTCTTT. Translated: CASSYAGGVTEAFF.

CDR3 nucleotides: TGTGCCAGTAATAGTCGGGGTAGAGGGCAGGAGCCCCAGCATTTT. The encoded protein is CASNSRGRGQEPQHF. The chain carries TRBV19 and TRBJ1-5; D is undetermined. The CDR3 extends over 15 amino acids. Trimming removed 7 bases from V and 8 bases from J, with 21 bases in between. Germline CDR1 reads LNHDA; CDR2 reads SQIVND (reference sequence).

CDR3 bases: TGCGCCAGCAGCCAAATAACTAGTGGGAATGAGCAGTTCTTC. Amino acids: CASSQITSGNEQFF. The chain carries TRBV4-1 and TRBJ2-1, with D tentatively TRBD2 (5 bases). Trimming removed 2 bases at V and 7 bases at J, with 12 bases between. Germline V lookup: CDR1 MGHRA, CDR2 YSYEKL. This CDR3 has 14 residues.

This chain uses TRBV6-1 with TRBJ1-5; D is possibly TRBD1 (6 bases). Germline loops: CDR1 MNHNS, CDR2 SASEGT. The CDR3 runs 15 residues. Between the trimmed V and J ends, which lost 4 bases and 7 bases, there was a span of 17 bases. The CDR3 sequence is CASSANTGRGQPQHF. The CDR3 nucleotides are TGTGCCAGCAGTGCTAATACAGGGAGGGGGCAGCCCCAGCATTTT.

V gene TRBV20-1 combines with J gene TRBJ2-5, with TRBD1 identical over 7 bases. The end of the DNA fits TRBJ2-7 better, so the J call may be wrong. CDR3 length: 11 amino acids. Germline-derived CDR1 and CDR2 are DFQATT and SNEGSKA (reference sequence). CDR3 in amino acids: CSARDSYEQYF. The CDR3 nucleotides are TGCAGTGCTCGGGACAGCTACGAGCAGTACTTC.